A selection of T cell receptor beta chains follows, all from one sample in a study of blood T cell repertoires in COVID-19. TCRdb's copy holds only in-frame clones and misses some; the assay was immunoSEQ multiplex PCR. The sample lists 60,000 to 85,000 clones; roughly nine tenths were seen once. Sequenced input: peripheral blood. These receptors all come from a man aged 45 to 65 with acute or convalescent COVID-19. The CDR3 runs from the conserved cysteine through the conserved F or W.

V	J	CDR3
TRBV29-1	TRBJ2-6	CSVDRGGGANVLTF
TRBV9	TRBJ2-1	CASSAKTDSYNEQFF
TRBV7-3	TRBJ1-1	CASSPGQGTEAFF
TRBV5-1	TRBJ2-5	CASSLVPVTQETQYF
TRBV7-6	TRBJ1-1	CASSFAVNTEAFF
TRBV7-2	TRBJ1-4	CASSPRQNEKLFF
TRBV21-1	TRBJ2-5	CASEGGTSGRLETQYF
TRBV5-4	TRBJ2-1	CASSPPGGESSEQFF
TRBV30	TRBJ1-1	CASNLRPNTEAFF
TRBV5-1	TRBJ1-2	CASSPERKSYTF
TRBV7-2	TRBJ2-2	CAYRGAYTGELFF
TRBV28	TRBJ1-6	CASSLRRTYINNSPLHF
TRBV7-2	TRBJ2-1	CASFYRRSSYNEQFF
TRBV28	TRBJ2-1	CASSRGLDWNEQFF
TRBV3-1/TRBV3-2	TRBJ2-1	CASSQGNVAVAGVEQFF
TRBV5-6	TRBJ2-2	CASSLWGPNTGELFF
TRBV11-2	TRBJ2-7	CASSLGSRYEQYF
TRBV19	TRBJ1-2	CASSDDRVFGYGYTF
TRBV28	TRBJ1-1	CASSRSQGVTGEAFF
TRBV6-5	TRBJ1-1	CASRGQGLNTEAFF
TRBV28	TRBJ1-1	CASSSYRGPEAFF
TRBV19	TRBJ2-1	CASSIPAGGAPRQFF
TRBV12-3/TRBV12-4	TRBJ1-3	CASSLSGGNTIYF
TRBV7-3	TRBJ2-1	CASSLPGNEQFF
TRBV4-2	TRBJ1-6	CASSRTGVGDSPLHF
TRBV20-1	TRBJ1-2	CSAGGREGYTF
TRBV7-6	TRBJ2-3	CASSYGGVSTDTQYF
TRBV6-6	TRBJ1-4	CASSYLGTANEKLFF
TRBV9	TRBJ1-4	CASSARGSATNEKLFF
TRBV29-1	TRBJ2-3	CSVMSSGGGLAGVRAQSTQYF
TRBV29-1	TRBJ2-7	CSVELRGYEQYF
TRBV5-1	TRBJ1-5	CASSLLGASNQPQHF
TRBV28	TRBJ2-6	CASSFGPAFRDSGANVLTF
TRBV9	TRBJ2-3	CASSVQGADTQYF
TRBV7-9	TRBJ1-2	CASSSGQAVYGYTF
TRBV4-1	TRBJ2-3	CASSQSGQGTDTQYF
TRBV10-3	TRBJ1-1	CAISVAQGAPTEAFF
TRBV5-1	TRBJ1-4	CASSGQGAGEKLFF
TRBV2	TRBJ1-5	CASSPGHPQHF
TRBV27	TRBJ1-5	CASSLSSEGNNQPQHF
TRBV6-1	TRBJ1-2	CASSENRQVYGYTF
TRBV7-9	TRBJ1-5	CASSLVADQPQHF
TRBV6-5	TRBJ1-1	CASSYSGGQPEAFF
TRBV7-3	TRBJ2-1	CASSLVFSHNEQFF
TRBV7-2	TRBJ1-5	CASSLDNLSNQPQHF
TRBV18	TRBJ2-1	CASSRSTGLAGVYNEQFF
TRBV6-2/TRBV6-3	TRBJ1-1	CASSPRGANTEAFF
TRBV6-1	TRBJ1-6	CASSEFGRVHNSPLHF
TRBV10-2	TRBJ1-2	CASSVRNYGYTF
TRBV4-1	TRBJ2-1	CASTARPGLDYNEQFF
TRBV18	TRBJ1-1	CASSESQVRHTEAFF
TRBV9	TRBJ1-2	CASSGLVRGVGYTF
TRBV27	TRBJ1-4	CASSSGHKEKLFF